A selection of T cell receptor beta chains follows, all from one sample in a study of long-term antiretroviral therapy in people with HIV. Profiling relied on immunoSEQ multiplex PCR, and the TCRdb table lists in-frame clones only, not all of them. In the table there are about 28,000 clones, 85% to 90% of which are singletons. Material: unsorted PBMCs, obtained 0.8 years after starting antiretroviral therapy. The receptors were sampled from a young woman with HIV. Each CDR3 is given without its conserved first and last residue.

v_call: TRBV12-5
cdr3_aa: ASGSIVQGNQPQH

v_call: TRBV5-6
cdr3_aa: ASSLGVTEAF

v_call: TRBV19
cdr3_aa: ASSKDRGRGVNEKLF

v_call: TRBV30
cdr3_aa: AWSPAYSNQPQH

v_call: TRBV18
cdr3_aa: ASSSGAEAF

v_call: TRBV30
cdr3_aa: AWSVQVHTEAF

v_call: TRBV5-6
cdr3_aa: ASSTWTGRDEQF

v_call: TRBV11-2
cdr3_aa: ASSFVGGDTEAF

v_call: TRBV11-2
cdr3_aa: ASSLTGLAVQETQY

v_call: TRBV19
cdr3_aa: ASSSTGDGGTDTQY

v_call: TRBV14
cdr3_aa: ASSQAGGGYGYT

v_call: TRBV5-6
cdr3_aa: ASSKPPTVSNYGYT

v_call: TRBV7-2
cdr3_aa: ASSLERPYGYT

v_call: TRBV28
cdr3_aa: ASSPAGGPYEQY

v_call: TRBV5-4
cdr3_aa: ASSPPPGRLGNTIY

v_call: TRBV9
cdr3_aa: ASSTTGTRNNEQF

v_call: TRBV27
cdr3_aa: ASSGGPYGYT

v_call: TRBV5-5
cdr3_aa: ASSLESVSYEQY

v_call: TRBV5-1
cdr3_aa: ASSQIPAQYNSPLH

v_call: TRBV14
cdr3_aa: ASSQGTGFDYGYT

v_call: TRBV2
cdr3_aa: ASSTGLPTDTQY

v_call: TRBV6-1
cdr3_aa: ASSGGGFLGEQY

v_call: TRBV9
cdr3_aa: ASSARANRALRGYT

v_call: TRBV20-1
cdr3_aa: SGSQETQY

v_call: TRBV9
cdr3_aa: ASSVGGTADQPQH

v_call: TRBV30
cdr3_aa: AWQGTGASSPLH

v_call: TRBV11-2
cdr3_aa: ASSTQKNEQF

v_call: TRBV5-6
cdr3_aa: ASSYGQGGSETQY

v_call: TRBV5-1
cdr3_aa: ASRGLVGTEAF

v_call: TRBV11-2
cdr3_aa: ASSFSLNTEAF

v_call: TRBV5-5
cdr3_aa: ASSLEYGYT

v_call: TRBV11-1
cdr3_aa: ASSLTGGGTDTQY

v_call: TRBV6-6
cdr3_aa: ASSYLGQLDTQY

v_call: TRBV5-6
cdr3_aa: ASSFGPGNTIY

v_call: TRBV11-3
cdr3_aa: ASSLGGGGEAF

v_call: TRBV5-1
cdr3_aa: ASSLALYNEQF

v_call: TRBV9
cdr3_aa: ASSKGQGGEKLF

v_call: TRBV15
cdr3_aa: ATGAGDPRNQPQH

v_call: TRBV11-3
cdr3_aa: ASSLGRGKGGYGYT

v_call: TRBV5-1
cdr3_aa: ASSLGQTYTEAF

v_call: TRBV11-2
cdr3_aa: ASSFPRSEQY

v_call: TRBV11-2
cdr3_aa: ASSKGQAETQY

v_call: TRBV11-2
cdr3_aa: ASSSQGILPDTQY

v_call: TRBV5-5
cdr3_aa: ASSLFPGQSQPQH

v_call: TRBV10-2
cdr3_aa: ASSGWRDLTNEKLF

v_call: TRBV6-1
cdr3_aa: ASSEINGYT

v_call: TRBV6-5
cdr3_aa: ASSYHRQDYGYT

v_call: TRBV10-3
cdr3_aa: AISEGQGYQTQY

v_call: TRBV5-5
cdr3_aa: ASSLAQGWTGELF

v_call: TRBV30
cdr3_aa: AWTLTNYNEQF

v_call: TRBV2
cdr3_aa: ASSAEAAGEKLF